One and the same sample provided the 6 T cell receptor beta chains below, sequenced in a study of TIL therapy for anti-PD-1-resistant metastatic lung cancer (dated by TCRdb to about 2021). Using bias-controlled multiplex PCR with the immunoSEQ v3 hsTCRB kit, the TCR beta CDR3 regions were amplified from genomic DNA. Held by TCRdb, this immuneACCESS table contains in-frame sequences only and omits some clones. Under half of the omission traces to an unresolved V gene where checked; the cause of the rest is unknown. For this sample there are tens of thousands of clones; around 79% appear just once. Clones ranked in the top ten supply about 1.8% of the sample. This sample's time point label indicates: pre-treatment sample, taken before nivolumab and TIL therapy. The material was blood, obtained at baseline. These receptors were taken from a person aged 25 to 80 with non-small cell lung cancer.

CDR3 DNA: TGTGCCAGCAGCTTAGCCCCCACAGGGGGCGGTGAAAAACTGTTTTTT. This gives the protein CASSLAPTGGGEKLFF. V is TRBV13 and J is TRBJ1-4; 9 bases match TRBD1. This CDR3 is 16 amino acids long. V was pared by 1 base and J by 7 bases, with 7 bases of the junction left unmatched. Per germline, CDR1 PRHDT and CDR2 FYEKMQ (reference sequence).

The CDR3 nucleotides are TGTGCCACCAGCAGTAGCGGGGGAAGGACCGGGGAGCTGTTTTTT. Translation gives CATSSSGGRTGELFF. This rearrangement joins TRBV15 to TRBJ2-2; TRBD2 matches at 9 bases. The germline V gene has CDR1 LNHNV and CDR2 YYDKDF (reference sequence). Unmatched junction bases numbered 4, after V lost 3 bases and J lost 5 bases. This CDR3 contains 15 residues. Full variable domain (missing parts from reference TRBV15 and TRBJ2-2): DAMVIQNPRYQVTQFGKPVTLSCSQTLNHNVMYWYQQKSSQAPKLLFHYYDKDFNNEADTPDNFQSRRPNTSFCFLDIRSPGLGDTAMYLCATSSSGGRTGELFFGEGSRLTVL.

This chain links TRBV2 with TRBJ1-5; 7 bases are a match to TRBD1. The CDR3 is made up of 16 amino acids. The germline V gene has CDR1 SNHLY and CDR2 FYNNEI. J lost 0 bases, V lost 7 bases, and 9 bases had no gene match. CDR3 protein: CASKRDSGGSNQPQHF. CDR3 nucleotide sequence: TGTGCCAGCAAACGGGACAGCGGGGGTAGCAATCAGCCCCAGCATTTT.

The chain carries TRBV4-1 and TRBJ2-2; TRBD1 matches at 7 bases. Germline V gene lookup returns CDR1 MGHRA and CDR2 YSYEKL. Trimming took 4 bases from V and 5 from J; bases not matched to a gene: 7. The CDR3 covers 15 residues. The chain's CDR3 is CASSPTYRGTGELFF. CDR3 coding DNA: TGCGCCAGCAGCCCGACTTACAGGGGAACCGGGGAGCTGTTTTTT.

The rearrangement links TRBV9 to TRBJ1-4; D unresolved. This CDR3 has 15 residues. Germline V CDR1 and CDR2: SGDLS, YYNGEE. V lost 7 bases, J lost 0 bases, and 13 bases lay in between. Here the CDR3 reads CASSQADATNEKLFF. The CDR3 DNA is TGTGCCAGCTCCCAGGCAGATGCAACTAATGAAAAACTGTTTTTT.

V and J are TRBV7-9 and TRBJ2-7; TRBD1 is a possible D gene (7 bases). Trimming removed 5 bases at V and 2 bases at J, with 13 bases between. CDR1 and CDR2 from the germline V gene are SEHNR and FQNEAQ (reference sequence). The CDR3 covers 14 residues. In DNA form, the CDR3 reads TGTGCCAGCAGCCCCCAGGGGGGCCCCTACGAGCAGTACTTC. This sequence encodes CASSPQGGPYEQYF. Full variable domain (outside the CDR3, taken from reference TRBV7-9 and TRBJ2-7): DTGVSQNPRHKITKRGQNVTFRCDPISEHNRLYWYRQTLGQGPEFLTYFQNEAQLEKSRLLSDRFSAERPKGSFSTLEIQRTEQGDSAMYLCASSPQGGPYEQYFGPGTRLTVT.